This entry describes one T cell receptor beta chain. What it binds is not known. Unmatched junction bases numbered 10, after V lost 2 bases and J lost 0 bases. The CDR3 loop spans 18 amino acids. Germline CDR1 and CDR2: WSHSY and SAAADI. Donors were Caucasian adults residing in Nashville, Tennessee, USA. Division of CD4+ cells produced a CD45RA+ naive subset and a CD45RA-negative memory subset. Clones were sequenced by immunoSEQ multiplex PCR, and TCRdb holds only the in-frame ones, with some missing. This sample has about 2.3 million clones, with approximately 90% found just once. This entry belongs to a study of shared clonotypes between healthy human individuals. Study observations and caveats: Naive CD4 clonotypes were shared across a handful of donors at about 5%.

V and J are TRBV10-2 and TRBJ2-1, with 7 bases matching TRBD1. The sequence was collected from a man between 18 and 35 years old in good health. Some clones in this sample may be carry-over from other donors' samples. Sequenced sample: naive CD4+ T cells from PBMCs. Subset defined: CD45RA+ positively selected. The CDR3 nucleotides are TGCGCCAGCAGTGAGCCTCTATTCCGGGACAGCTCCTACAATGAGCAGTTCTTC. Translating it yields CASSEPLFRDSSYNEQFF.